The text below deals with one TCR beta chain. This record comes from a study of blood T cell repertoires in COVID-19. Study-wide background: Samples representing acute and convalescent COVID-19 were sourced from the United States, Italy and Spain. PBMCs, B-cell-depleted T cells, or T cells provided the cDNA or gDNA that made up the material.

The participants were between roughly 18 and 90 years old and came from under 25 US areas. V lost 0 bases to trimming and J lost 5 bases; unmatched junction nucleotides: 1. Per germline, CDR1 MGHRA and CDR2 YSYEKL. The CDR3 has 15 residues. The authors' processing: By means of reference gene primer amplification, nucleated cell counts were estimated. Sequenced by immunoSEQ multiplex PCR; TCRdb stores in-frame clones only, minus some. V and J calls and clone size follow that table, whereas D and trimming were derived from the DNA. The repertoire holds around 380,000 clones, with 70% to 90% as singletons.

The receptor was derived from a man between 25 and 39 years old who had recovered from COVID-19. Material: PBMCs or T cells enriched from blood (not recorded which). The J gene is TRBJ1-4, the V gene TRBV4-1; 9 bases are a match to TRBD1. In DNA form, the CDR3 reads TGCGCCAGCAGCCAAGAGACAGGGGGAAATGAAAAACTGTTTTTT. Residues: CASSQETGGNEKLFF.